The rows below give T cell receptor beta chains drawn from one sample of a study of T-cell reconstitution after alpha-beta-depleted transplantation in children. MiXCR, run by TCRdb on the PCR reads, gives a single entry per CDR3 protein. The top ten clones hold 3% of a sample with 190,000 or so distinct CDR3 sequences, roughly 7.5% of them seen once. Here the sequenced sample was PBMCs from the stem cell graft donor, taken from the stem cell graft. The receptors derive from a human donor who donated a stem cell graft to a child with Wiskott-Aldrich syndrome. Both conserved end residues are part of each CDR3. D genes are given only for firm matches. Expanded clones get a size class; other rows say once, few or many, or leave the size out.

clone size: .
D gene: .
V gene: TRBV30
J gene: TRBJ2-7
CDR3 protein: CAWGGGQVGNYEQYF
CDR3 DNA: TGTGCCTGGGGGGGTGGGCAGGTTGGAAACTACGAGCAGTACTTC

clone size: .
D gene: TRBD1
V gene: TRBV5-6
J gene: TRBJ1-1
CDR3 protein: CASSPRPGQGGTEAFF
CDR3 DNA: TGTGCCAGCAGCCCTAGACCGGGACAGGGGGGGACTGAAGCTTTCTTT

clone size: many
D gene: .
V gene: TRBV25-1
J gene: TRBJ2-2
CDR3 protein: CASSVRTGRGTGELFF
CDR3 DNA: TGTGCCAGCAGTGTACGGACAGGGAGGGGCACCGGGGAGCTGTTTTTT

clone size: many
D gene: .
V gene: TRBV3-1
J gene: TRBJ1-2
CDR3 protein: CASSQEMSGRDGYTF
CDR3 DNA: TGTGCCAGCAGCCAAGAAATGTCGGGAAGGGATGGCTACACCTTC

clone size: many
D gene: TRBD1
V gene: TRBV10-3
J gene: TRBJ2-5
CDR3 protein: CAISEPDREGTQYF
CDR3 DNA: TGTGCCATCAGTGAACCCGACAGGGAAGGGACCCAGTACTTC

clone size: few
D gene: TRBD1
V gene: TRBV5-1
J gene: TRBJ1-2
CDR3 protein: CASSLGGAGGGYTF
CDR3 DNA: TGCGCCAGCAGCTTGGGAGGGGCAGGGGGCGGCTACACCTTC

clone size: many
D gene: .
V gene: TRBV5-5
J gene: TRBJ2-3
CDR3 protein: CASSWPKQGSTDTQYF
CDR3 DNA: TGTGCCAGCAGCTGGCCCAAACAGGGATCTACAGATACGCAGTATTTT

clone size: many
D gene: TRBD1
V gene: TRBV29-1
J gene: TRBJ2-2
CDR3 protein: CSVESGRQGNTGELFF
CDR3 DNA: TGCAGCGTTGAATCGGGAAGACAGGGGAACACCGGGGAGCTGTTTTTT

clone size: many
D gene: .
V gene: TRBV29-1
J gene: TRBJ2-3
CDR3 protein: CSVGSTDTQYF
CDR3 DNA: TGCAGCGTGGGGAGCACAGATACGCAGTATTTT

clone size: .
D gene: TRBD1
V gene: TRBV12-3/TRBV12-4
J gene: TRBJ1-5
CDR3 protein: CASSLNTGGNQPQHF
CDR3 DNA: TGTGCCAGCAGTTTAAATACAGGGGGCAATCAGCCCCAGCATTTT

clone size: many
D gene: .
V gene: TRBV13
J gene: TRBJ1-2
CDR3 protein: CASSLGRVNYGYTF
CDR3 DNA: TGTGCCAGCAGCTTAGGCAGGGTTAACTATGGCTACACCTTC

clone size: many
D gene: TRBD2
V gene: TRBV5-6
J gene: TRBJ2-7
CDR3 protein: CASSPGGRNYYEQYF
CDR3 DNA: TGTGCCAGCAGCCCGGGCGGGAGAAACTACTACGAGCAGTACTTC

clone size: .
D gene: .
V gene: TRBV7-2
J gene: TRBJ2-7
CDR3 protein: CASSHGIGRDYEQYF
CDR3 DNA: TGTGCCAGCAGCCATGGGATCGGAAGGGACTACGAGCAGTACTTC

clone size: few
D gene: .
V gene: TRBV5-1
J gene: TRBJ1-1
CDR3 protein: CASRTSMNTEAFF
CDR3 DNA: TGCGCCAGCCGGACCTCGATGAACACTGAAGCTTTCTTT

clone size: many
D gene: .
V gene: TRBV12-3/TRBV12-4
J gene: TRBJ1-2
CDR3 protein: CASSLGTSMYGYTF
CDR3 DNA: TGTGCCAGCAGTTTAGGGACTTCTATGTACGGCTACACCTTC

clone size: .
D gene: .
V gene: TRBV30
J gene: TRBJ2-1
CDR3 protein: CAWSVQGFPYNEQFF
CDR3 DNA: TGTGCCTGGAGTGTACAAGGGTTCCCCTACAATGAGCAGTTCTTC

clone size: .
D gene: TRBD1
V gene: TRBV9
J gene: TRBJ1-2
CDR3 protein: CASSINGQGLHGYTF
CDR3 DNA: TGTGCCAGCAGCATAAACGGACAGGGCTTACATGGCTACACCTTC

clone size: many
D gene: .
V gene: TRBV25-1
J gene: TRBJ1-1
CDR3 protein: CASRRGLGTTLNTEAFF
CDR3 DNA: TGTGCCAGCAGACGGGGTCTAGGTACCACTCTGAACACTGAAGCTTTCTTT

clone size: many
D gene: .
V gene: TRBV20-1
J gene: TRBJ2-5
CDR3 protein: CSAPVRGQETQYF
CDR3 DNA: TGCAGTGCCCCGGTCCGGGGCCAAGAGACCCAGTACTTC

clone size: few
D gene: TRBD2
V gene: TRBV5-1
J gene: TRBJ2-5
CDR3 protein: CASSLVVGLAEGRGTQYF
CDR3 DNA: TGCGCCAGCAGCTTGGTGGTGGGACTAGCGGAAGGCCGAGGGACCCAGTACTTC

clone size: many
D gene: .
V gene: TRBV5-1
J gene: TRBJ2-1
CDR3 protein: CASRQGQDSYNEQFF
CDR3 DNA: TGCGCCAGCAGACAGGGTCAGGATTCCTACAATGAGCAGTTCTTC

clone size: many
D gene: .
V gene: TRBV27
J gene: TRBJ1-5
CDR3 protein: CASGWGLSNQPQHF
CDR3 DNA: TGTGCCAGCGGCTGGGGACTTAGCAATCAGCCCCAGCATTTT

clone size: many
D gene: .
V gene: TRBV14
J gene: TRBJ2-4
CDR3 protein: CASSQAGAVAKNIQYF
CDR3 DNA: TGTGCCAGCAGCCAAGCTGGGGCGGTAGCCAAAAACATTCAGTACTTC

clone size: few
D gene: TRBD1
V gene: TRBV30
J gene: TRBJ2-1
CDR3 protein: CAWSGDYGQATYNEQFF
CDR3 DNA: TGTGCCTGGAGTGGTGATTATGGACAGGCCACCTACAATGAGCAGTTCTTC

clone size: many
D gene: .
V gene: TRBV27
J gene: TRBJ2-7
CDR3 protein: CASSLLQGLPYEQYF
CDR3 DNA: TGTGCCAGCAGTTTATTGCAGGGCCTCCCCTACGAGCAGTACTTC